This TCR beta chain was found in a study of blood T cell repertoires in COVID-19. Study at large: Both acute and convalescent COVID-19 samples were obtained from the United States, Italy and Spain.

The Seattle patients joined while their infection was active and were tracked longitudinally afterward. The data were produced by immunoSEQ multiplex PCR, yet TCRdb's version contains in-frame clones alone and is incomplete. The data show about 60,000 clones, around 70% seen once. The CDR3 runs to 19 residues. Trimming took off 4 bases at V and 0 bases at J, with 24 bases between the two ends. CDR1 is MDHEN, CDR2 SYDVKM, per germline. The receptor's source is a woman in her 70s with COVID-19, enrolled during active disease. Sequenced: peripheral blood. This chain links TRBV28 with TRBJ1-2; D is unresolved. DNA for the CDR3: TGTGCCAGCAGTTCGCCTCGGAGACGTCTGGCCCGAGCTAACTATGGCTACACCTTC. Translation: CASSSPRRRLARANYGYTF.